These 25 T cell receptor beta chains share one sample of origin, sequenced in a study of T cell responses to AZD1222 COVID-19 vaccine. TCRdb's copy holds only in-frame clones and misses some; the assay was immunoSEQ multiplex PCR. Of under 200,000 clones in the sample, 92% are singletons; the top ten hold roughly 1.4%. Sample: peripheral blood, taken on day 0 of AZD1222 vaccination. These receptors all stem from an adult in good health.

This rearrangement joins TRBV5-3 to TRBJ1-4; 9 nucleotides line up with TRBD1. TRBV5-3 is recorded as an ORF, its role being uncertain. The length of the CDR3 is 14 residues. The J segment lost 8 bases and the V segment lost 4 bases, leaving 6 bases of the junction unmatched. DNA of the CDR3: TGTGCCAGAAGCCTCGGGACAGGGAAAGAAAAACTGTTTTTT. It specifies CARSLGTGKEKLFF.

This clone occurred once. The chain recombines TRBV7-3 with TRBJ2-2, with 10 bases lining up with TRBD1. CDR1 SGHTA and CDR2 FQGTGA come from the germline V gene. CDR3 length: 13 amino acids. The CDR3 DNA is TGTGCTTCCGGGACAGGGGTCACCGGGGAGCTGTTTTTT. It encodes CASGTGVTGELFF.

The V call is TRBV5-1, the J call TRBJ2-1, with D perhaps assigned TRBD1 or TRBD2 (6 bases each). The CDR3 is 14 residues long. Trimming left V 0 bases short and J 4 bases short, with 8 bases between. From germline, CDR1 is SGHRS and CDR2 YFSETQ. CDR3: CASSLEGGYNEQFF. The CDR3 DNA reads TGCGCCAGCAGCTTGGAAGGGGGGTACAATGAGCAGTTCTTC.

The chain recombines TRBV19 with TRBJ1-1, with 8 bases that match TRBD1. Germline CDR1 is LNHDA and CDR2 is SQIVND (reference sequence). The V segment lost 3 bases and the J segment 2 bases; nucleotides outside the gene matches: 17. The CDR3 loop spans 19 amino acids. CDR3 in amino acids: CASSIETGEIRGLNTEAFF. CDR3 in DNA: TGTGCCAGTAGTATCGAGACAGGGGAAATAAGAGGGCTAAACACTGAAGCTTTCTTT.

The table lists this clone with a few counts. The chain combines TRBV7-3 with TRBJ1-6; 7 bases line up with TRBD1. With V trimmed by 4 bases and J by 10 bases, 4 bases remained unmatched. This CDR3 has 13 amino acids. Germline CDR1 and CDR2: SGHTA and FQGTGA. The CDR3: CASSYQGGSPLHF. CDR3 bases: TGTGCCAGCAGCTATCAGGGGGGCTCACCCCTCCACTTT.

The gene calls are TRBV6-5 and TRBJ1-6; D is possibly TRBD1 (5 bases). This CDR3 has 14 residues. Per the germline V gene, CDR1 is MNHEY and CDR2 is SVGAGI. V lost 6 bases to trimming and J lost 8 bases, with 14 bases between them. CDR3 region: CASSSRGGDSPLHF. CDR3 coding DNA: TGTGCCAGCAGCTCTAGGGGTGGGGATTCACCCCTCCACTTT.

DNA for the CDR3: TGCGCCAGCAGCGGATCGGGACCCGCCTACGAGCAGTACTTC. This encodes CASSGSGPAYEQYF. The V gene is TRBV5-1, the J gene TRBJ2-7; either TRBD1 or TRBD2 may fit D (5 bases each). Trimming removed 4 bases from V and 2 bases from J, with 13 bases in between. CDR1 is SGHRS and CDR2 is YFSETQ in the germline V gene. The CDR3 contains 14 residues. Full variable domain (outside the CDR3, taken from reference TRBV5-1 and TRBJ2-7): KAGVTQTPRYLIKTRGQQVTLSCSPISGHRSVSWYQQTPGQGLQFLFEYFSETQRNKGNFPGRFSGRQFSNSRSEMNVSTLELGDSALYLCASSGSGPAYEQYFGPGTRLTVT.

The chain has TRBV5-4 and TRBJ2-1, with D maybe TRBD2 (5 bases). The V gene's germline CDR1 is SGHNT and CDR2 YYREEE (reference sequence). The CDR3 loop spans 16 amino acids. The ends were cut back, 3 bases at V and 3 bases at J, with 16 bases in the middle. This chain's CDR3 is CASSSKPGSYYNEQFF. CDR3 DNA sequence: TGTGCCAGCAGCTCCAAGCCGGGGTCATACTACAATGAGCAGTTCTTC.

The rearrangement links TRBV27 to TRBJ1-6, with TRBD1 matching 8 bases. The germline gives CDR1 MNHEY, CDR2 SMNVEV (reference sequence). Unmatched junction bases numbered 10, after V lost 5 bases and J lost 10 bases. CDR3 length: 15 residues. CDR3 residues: CASSPETGGRSPLHF. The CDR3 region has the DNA TGTGCCAGCAGTCCCGAAACAGGGGGGCGGTCACCCCTCCACTTT.

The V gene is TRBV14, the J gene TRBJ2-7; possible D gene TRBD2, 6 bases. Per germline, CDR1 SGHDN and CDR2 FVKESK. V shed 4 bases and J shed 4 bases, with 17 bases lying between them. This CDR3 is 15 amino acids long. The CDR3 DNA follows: TGTGCCAGCAGCCGAGGACACGGGGGTGCGTACGAGCAGTACTTC. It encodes CASSRGHGGAYEQYF.

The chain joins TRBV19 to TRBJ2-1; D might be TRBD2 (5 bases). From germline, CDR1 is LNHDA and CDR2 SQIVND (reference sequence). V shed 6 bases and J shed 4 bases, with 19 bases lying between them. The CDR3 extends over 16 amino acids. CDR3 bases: TGTGCCAGTAGCTCCCCTAGCAGCCCTACATACAATGAGCAGTTCTTC. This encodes CASSSPSSPTYNEQFF.

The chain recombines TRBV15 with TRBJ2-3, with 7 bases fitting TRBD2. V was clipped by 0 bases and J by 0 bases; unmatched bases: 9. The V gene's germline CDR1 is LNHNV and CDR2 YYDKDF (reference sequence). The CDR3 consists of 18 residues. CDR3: CATSRDSSSGTSTDTQYF. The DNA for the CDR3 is TGTGCCACCAGCAGAGACTCATCAAGCGGGACTAGCACAGATACGCAGTATTTT.

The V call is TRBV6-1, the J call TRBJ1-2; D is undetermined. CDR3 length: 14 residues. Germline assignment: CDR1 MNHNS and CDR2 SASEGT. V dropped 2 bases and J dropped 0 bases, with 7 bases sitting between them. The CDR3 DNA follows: TGTGCCAGCAGTGAAAACAACCCTAACTATGGCTACACCTTC. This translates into CASSENNPNYGYTF.

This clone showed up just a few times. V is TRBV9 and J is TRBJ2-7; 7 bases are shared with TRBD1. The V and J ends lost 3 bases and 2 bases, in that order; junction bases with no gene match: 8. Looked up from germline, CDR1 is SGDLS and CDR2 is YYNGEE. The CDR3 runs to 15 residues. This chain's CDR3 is CASSATPQGAYEQYF. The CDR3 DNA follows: TGTGCCAGCAGCGCGACCCCTCAGGGGGCCTACGAGCAGTACTTC.

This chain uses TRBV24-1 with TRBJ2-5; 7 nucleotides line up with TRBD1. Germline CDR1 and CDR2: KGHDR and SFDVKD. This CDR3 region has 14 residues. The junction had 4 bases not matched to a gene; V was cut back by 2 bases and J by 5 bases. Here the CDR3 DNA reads TGTGCCACCAGTGATTGGGACAGCCGGGAGACCCAGTACTTC. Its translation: CATSDWDSRETQYF.

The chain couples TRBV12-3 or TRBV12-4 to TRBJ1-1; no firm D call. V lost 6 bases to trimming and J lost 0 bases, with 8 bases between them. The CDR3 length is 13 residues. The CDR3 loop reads CASSRDLNTEAFF. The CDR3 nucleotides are TGTGCCAGCAGCCGTGACTTGAACACTGAAGCTTTCTTT.

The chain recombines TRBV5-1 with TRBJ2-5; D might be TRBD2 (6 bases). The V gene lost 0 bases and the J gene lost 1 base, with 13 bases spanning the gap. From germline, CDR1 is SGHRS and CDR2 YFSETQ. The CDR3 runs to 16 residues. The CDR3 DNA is TGCGCCAGCAGCTTGGGGATACTAGCAGGCCAAGAGACCCAGTACTTC. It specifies CASSLGILAGQETQYF.

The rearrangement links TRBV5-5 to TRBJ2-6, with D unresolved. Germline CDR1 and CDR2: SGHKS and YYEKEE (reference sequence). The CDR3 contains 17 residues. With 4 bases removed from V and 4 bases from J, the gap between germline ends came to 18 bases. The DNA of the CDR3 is TGTGCCAGCAGCCCCCCCTTCCGGGTATCCGGGGCCAACGTCCTGACTTTC. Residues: CASSPPFRVSGANVLTF.

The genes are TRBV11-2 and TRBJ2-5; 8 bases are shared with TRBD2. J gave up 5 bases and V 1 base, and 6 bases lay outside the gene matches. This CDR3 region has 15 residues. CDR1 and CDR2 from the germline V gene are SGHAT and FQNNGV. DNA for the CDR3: TGTGCCAGCAGCTTAGCTCGGGGGGGCGCGGAGACCCAGTACTTC. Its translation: CASSLARGGAETQYF.

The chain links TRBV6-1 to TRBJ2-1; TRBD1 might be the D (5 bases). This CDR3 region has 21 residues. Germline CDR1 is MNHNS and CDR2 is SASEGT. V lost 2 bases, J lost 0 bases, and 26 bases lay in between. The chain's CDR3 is CASSEPPYGRVSGGSYNEQFF. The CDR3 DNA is TGTGCCAGCAGTGAACCCCCTTACGGCAGGGTTTCGGGTGGCTCCTACAATGAGCAGTTCTTC.

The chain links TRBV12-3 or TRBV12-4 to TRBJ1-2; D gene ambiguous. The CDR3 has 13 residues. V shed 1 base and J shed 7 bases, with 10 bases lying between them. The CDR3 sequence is CASSLDLGFGYTF. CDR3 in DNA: TGTGCCAGCAGTTTAGATTTAGGGTTTGGCTACACCTTC.

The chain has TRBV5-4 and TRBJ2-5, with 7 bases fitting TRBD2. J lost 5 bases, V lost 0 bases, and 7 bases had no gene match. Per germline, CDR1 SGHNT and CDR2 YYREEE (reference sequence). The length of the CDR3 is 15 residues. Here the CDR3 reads CASSLAKRGDETQYF. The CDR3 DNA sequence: TGTGCCAGCAGCTTGGCTAAGCGGGGAGATGAGACCCAGTACTTC.

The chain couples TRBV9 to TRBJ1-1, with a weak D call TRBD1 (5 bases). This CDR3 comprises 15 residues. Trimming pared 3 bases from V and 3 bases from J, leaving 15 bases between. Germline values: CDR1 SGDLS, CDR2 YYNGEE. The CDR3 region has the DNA TGTGCCAGCAGCGCCCCGGTGGGGGTTGACACTGAAGCTTTCTTT. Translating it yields CASSAPVGVDTEAFF.

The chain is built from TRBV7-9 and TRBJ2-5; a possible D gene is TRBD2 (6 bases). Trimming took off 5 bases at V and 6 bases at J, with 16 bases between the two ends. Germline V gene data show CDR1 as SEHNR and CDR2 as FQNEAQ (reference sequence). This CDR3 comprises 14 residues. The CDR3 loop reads CASSPGGGRKTQYF. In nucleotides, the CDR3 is TGTGCCAGCAGCCCAGGTGGGGGGAGGAAGACCCAGTACTTC. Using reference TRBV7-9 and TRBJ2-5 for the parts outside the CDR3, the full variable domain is DTGVSQNPRHKITKRGQNVTFRCDPISEHNRLYWYRQTLGQGPEFLTYFQNEAQLEKSRLLSDRFSAERPKGSFSTLEIQRTEQGDSAMYLCASSPGGGRKTQYFGPGTRLLVL.

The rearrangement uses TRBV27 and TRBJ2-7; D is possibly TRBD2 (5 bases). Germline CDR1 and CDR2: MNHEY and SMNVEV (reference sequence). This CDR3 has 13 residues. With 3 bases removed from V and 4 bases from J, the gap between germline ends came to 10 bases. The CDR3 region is CASSFRAGYEQYF. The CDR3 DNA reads TGTGCCAGCAGTTTTCGGGCGGGTTACGAGCAGTACTTC.